This T cell receptor (beta chain) was sequenced during a study of metastatic and nonmetastatic thyroid tumors (dated by TCRdb to the early 2020s). The study in broad terms: For patients with malignant and with benign thyroid disease, the researchers compared repertoires between peripheral blood samples and tumor or nodule tissue samples. What the work shows at the level of the full study, not this receptor alone: In both blood and tumor samples, malignant tumors were reported to have significantly higher TCR beta diversity than benign nodules.

In its sample, this clone was seen a few times. There is no known antigen for this receptor. Base qualities are not at hand, and no much larger clone is one base apart. No patient had received any treatment before thyroid surgery. The study retrospectively analysed patient clinical samples collected from about 2012 to 2019 using T-cell receptor beta sequencing. Receptor amplification or capture employed PCR. Sequencing relied on an Illumina HiSeq 4000. High-throughput sequencing was used to profile the CDR3 region of the TCR beta-chain in every patient. Under the source paper's analysis protocol: Drawing on CDR3 differences between clinicopathological groups, the researchers built a classifier meant to tell apart patients with distant-metastatic papillary thyroid cancer. Repertoire diversity was assessed with the Shannon index, and tumor-blood repertoire similarity with the Morisita-Horn index. The public reads were reanalyzed by TCRdb: fastp trimming at Q25, MiXCR alignment, in-frame beta chains only. The V and J calls and clone size are TCRdb's, not the authors'. Recorded for this sample are about 20,000 clones; 13% to 15% of them occurred a single time. Around 13% of the sample rests with the top ten.

The sequence came from a female donor with papillary thyroid cancer or a benign thyroid nodule (not recorded which). Some clones in this sample may be carry-over from other donors' samples. Sequenced material: tumor tissue.

The bases are TGTGCCAGCAGCTCACAGGGTTTCGAGCAGTACTTC. Its coded protein is CASSSQGFEQYF. The chain is made from TRBV7-2 and TRBJ2-7; tentative D gene TRBD1, with 6 bases matching. V is pared back by 4 bases and J by 6 bases, with 10 bases lying between the germline termini. From the cysteine through the phenylalanine, the CDR3 covers 12 amino acids. Just CDR3 DNA is preserved here, 36 bases in frame from base 1. According to the germline V gene, CDR1 reads SGHTA and CDR2 reads FQGNSA.